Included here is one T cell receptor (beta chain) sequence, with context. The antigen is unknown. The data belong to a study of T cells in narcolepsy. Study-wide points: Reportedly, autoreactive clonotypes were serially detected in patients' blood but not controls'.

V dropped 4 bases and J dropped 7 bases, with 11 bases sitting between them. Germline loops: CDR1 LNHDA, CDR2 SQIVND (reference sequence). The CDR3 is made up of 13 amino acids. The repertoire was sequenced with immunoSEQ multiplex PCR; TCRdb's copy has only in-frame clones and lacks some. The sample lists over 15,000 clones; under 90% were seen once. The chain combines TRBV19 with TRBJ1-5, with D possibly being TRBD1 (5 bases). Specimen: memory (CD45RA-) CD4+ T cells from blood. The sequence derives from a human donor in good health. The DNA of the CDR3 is TGTGCCAGTAGTACCGTGGGACGGCAGCCCCAGCATTTT. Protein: CASSTVGRQPQHF.